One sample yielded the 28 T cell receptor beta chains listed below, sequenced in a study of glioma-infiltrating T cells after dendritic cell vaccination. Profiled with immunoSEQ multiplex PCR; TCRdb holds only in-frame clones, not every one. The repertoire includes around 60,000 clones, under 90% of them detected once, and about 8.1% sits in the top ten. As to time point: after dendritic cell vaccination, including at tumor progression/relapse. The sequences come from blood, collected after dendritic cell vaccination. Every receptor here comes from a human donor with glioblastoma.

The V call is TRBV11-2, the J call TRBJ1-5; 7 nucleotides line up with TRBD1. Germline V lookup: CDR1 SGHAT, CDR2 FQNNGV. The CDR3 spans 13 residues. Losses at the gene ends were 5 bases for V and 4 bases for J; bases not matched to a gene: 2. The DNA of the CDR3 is TGTGCCAGCAGCATGACAGGGAATCAGCCCCAGCATTTT. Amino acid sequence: CASSMTGNQPQHF.

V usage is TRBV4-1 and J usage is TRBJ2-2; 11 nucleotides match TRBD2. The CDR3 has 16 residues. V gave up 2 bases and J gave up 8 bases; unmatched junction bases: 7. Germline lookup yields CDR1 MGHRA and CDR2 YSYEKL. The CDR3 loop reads CASSQPSGGLWGELFF. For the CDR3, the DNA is TGCGCCAGCAGCCAACCTAGCGGGGGGTTATGGGGGGAGCTGTTTTTT.

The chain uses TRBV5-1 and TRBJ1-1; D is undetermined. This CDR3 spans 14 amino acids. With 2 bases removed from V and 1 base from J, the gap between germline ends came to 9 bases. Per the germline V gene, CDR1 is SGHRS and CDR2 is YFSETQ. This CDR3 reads CASSFLTWNTEAFF. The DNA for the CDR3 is TGCGCCAGCAGCTTTCTTACTTGGAACACTGAAGCTTTCTTT. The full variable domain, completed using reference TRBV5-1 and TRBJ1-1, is KAGVTQTPRYLIKTRGQQVTLSCSPISGHRSVSWYQQTPGQGLQFLFEYFSETQRNKGNFPGRFSGRQFSNSRSEMNVSTLELGDSALYLCASSFLTWNTEAFFGQGTRLTVV.

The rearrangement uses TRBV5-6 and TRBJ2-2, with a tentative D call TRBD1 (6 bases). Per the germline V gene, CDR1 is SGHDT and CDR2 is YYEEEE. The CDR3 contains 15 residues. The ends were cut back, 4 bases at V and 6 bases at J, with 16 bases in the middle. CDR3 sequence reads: CASSRYREGAGELFF. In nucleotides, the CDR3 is TGTGCCAGCAGCAGATACAGGGAAGGAGCCGGGGAGCTGTTTTTT.

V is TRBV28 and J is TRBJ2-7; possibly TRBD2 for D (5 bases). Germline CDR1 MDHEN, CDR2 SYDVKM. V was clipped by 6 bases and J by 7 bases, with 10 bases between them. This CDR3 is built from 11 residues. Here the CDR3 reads CASSRLLEQYF. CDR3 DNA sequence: TGTGCCAGCAGCCGACTACTTGAGCAGTACTTC.

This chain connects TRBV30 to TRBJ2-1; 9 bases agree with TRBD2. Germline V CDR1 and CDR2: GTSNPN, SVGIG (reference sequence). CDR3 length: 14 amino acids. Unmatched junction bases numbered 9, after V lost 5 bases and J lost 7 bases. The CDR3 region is CAWSRGGGANEQFF. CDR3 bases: TGTGCCTGGTCAAGGGGCGGGGGGGCAAATGAGCAGTTCTTC.

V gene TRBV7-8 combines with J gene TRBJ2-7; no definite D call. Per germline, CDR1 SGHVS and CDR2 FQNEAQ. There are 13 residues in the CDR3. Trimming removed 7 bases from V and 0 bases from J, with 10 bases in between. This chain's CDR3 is CASTAFDSYEQYF. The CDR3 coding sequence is TGTGCCAGCACCGCGTTTGACTCCTACGAGCAGTACTTC.

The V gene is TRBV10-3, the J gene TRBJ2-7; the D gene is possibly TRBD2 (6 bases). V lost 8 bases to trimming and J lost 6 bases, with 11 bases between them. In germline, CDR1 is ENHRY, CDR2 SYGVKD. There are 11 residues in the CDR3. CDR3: CAISAGLEQYF. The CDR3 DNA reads TGTGCCATCTCGGCGGGGCTCGAGCAGTACTTC.

The CDR3, as DNA: TGTGCCTGGACCTTTCGCGGGGGGGCTCTGTACGAGCAGTACTTC. Protein: CAWTFRGGALYEQYF. V usage is TRBV30 and J usage is TRBJ2-7; 9 bases are shared with TRBD2. Germline V gene data show CDR1 as GTSNPN and CDR2 as SVGIG (reference sequence). V dropped 4 bases and J dropped 4; count of bases not matched to a gene: 11. The CDR3 is 15 residues long.

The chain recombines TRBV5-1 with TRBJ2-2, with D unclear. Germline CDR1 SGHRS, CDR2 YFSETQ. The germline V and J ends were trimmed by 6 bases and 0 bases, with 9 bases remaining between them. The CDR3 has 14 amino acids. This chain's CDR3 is CASKEAANTGELFF. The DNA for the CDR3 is TGCGCCAGCAAAGAAGCTGCGAACACCGGGGAGCTGTTTTTT. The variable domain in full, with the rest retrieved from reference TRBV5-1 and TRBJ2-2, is KAGVTQTPRYLIKTRGQQVTLSCSPISGHRSVSWYQQTPGQGLQFLFEYFSETQRNKGNFPGRFSGRQFSNSRSEMNVSTLELGDSALYLCASKEAANTGELFFGEGSRLTVL.

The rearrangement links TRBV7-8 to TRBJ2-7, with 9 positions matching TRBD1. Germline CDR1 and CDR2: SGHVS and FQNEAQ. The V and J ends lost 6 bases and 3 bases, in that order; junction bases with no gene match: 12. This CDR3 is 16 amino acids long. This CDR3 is CASRGRATGGIYEQYF. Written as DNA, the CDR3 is TGTGCCAGCAGGGGAAGGGCCACAGGGGGCATCTACGAGCAGTACTTC.

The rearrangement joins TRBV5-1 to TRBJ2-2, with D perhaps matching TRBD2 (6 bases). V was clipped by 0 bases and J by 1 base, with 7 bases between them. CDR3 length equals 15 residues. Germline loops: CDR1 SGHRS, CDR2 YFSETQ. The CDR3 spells CASSLVSGNTGELFF. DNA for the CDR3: TGCGCCAGCAGCTTGGTTAGCGGGAACACCGGGGAGCTGTTTTTT. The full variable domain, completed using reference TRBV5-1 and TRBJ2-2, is KAGVTQTPRYLIKTRGQQVTLSCSPISGHRSVSWYQQTPGQGLQFLFEYFSETQRNKGNFPGRFSGRQFSNSRSEMNVSTLELGDSALYLCASSLVSGNTGELFFGEGSRLTVL.

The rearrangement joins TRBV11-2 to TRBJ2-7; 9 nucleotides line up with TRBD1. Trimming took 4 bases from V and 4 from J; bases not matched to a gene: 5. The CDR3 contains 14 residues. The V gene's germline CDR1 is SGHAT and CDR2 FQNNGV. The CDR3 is CASSSRQGGYEQYF. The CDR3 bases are TGTGCCAGCAGCTCTAGACAGGGGGGATACGAGCAGTACTTC.

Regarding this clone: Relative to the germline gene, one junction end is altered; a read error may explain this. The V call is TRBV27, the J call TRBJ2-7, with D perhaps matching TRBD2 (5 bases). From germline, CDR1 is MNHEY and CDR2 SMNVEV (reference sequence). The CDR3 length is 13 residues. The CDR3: CAGSFGAAGEQYF. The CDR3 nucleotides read TGTGCCGGCAGTTTTGGTGCGGCGGGTGAGCAGTACTTC.

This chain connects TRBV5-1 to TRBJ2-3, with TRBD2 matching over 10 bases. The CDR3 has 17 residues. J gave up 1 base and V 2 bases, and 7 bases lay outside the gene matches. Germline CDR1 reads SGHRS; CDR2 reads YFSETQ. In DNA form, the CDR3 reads TGCGCCAGCAGCTTCAACATGCTAGCGGGGGGCACAGATACGCAGTATTTT. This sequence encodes CASSFNMLAGGTDTQYF.

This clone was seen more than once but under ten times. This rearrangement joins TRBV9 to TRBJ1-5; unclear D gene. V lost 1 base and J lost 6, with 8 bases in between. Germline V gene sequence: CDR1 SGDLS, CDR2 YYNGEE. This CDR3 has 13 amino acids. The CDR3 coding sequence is TGTGCCAGCAGCGTATTCGGCGGTCAGCCCCAGCATTTT. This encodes CASSVFGGQPQHF.

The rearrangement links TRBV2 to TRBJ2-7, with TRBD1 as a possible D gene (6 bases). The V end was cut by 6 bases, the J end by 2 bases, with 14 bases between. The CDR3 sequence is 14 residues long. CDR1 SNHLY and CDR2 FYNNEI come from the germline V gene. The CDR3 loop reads CASSLFGGPYEQYF. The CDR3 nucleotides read TGTGCCAGCAGCTTATTTGGGGGCCCCTACGAGCAGTACTTC.

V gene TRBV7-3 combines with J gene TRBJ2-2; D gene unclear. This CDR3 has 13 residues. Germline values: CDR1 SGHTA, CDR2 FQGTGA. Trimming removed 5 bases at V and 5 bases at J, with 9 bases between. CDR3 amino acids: CASSPTSTGELFF. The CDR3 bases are TGTGCCAGCAGCCCTACCTCAACCGGGGAGCTGTTTTTT.

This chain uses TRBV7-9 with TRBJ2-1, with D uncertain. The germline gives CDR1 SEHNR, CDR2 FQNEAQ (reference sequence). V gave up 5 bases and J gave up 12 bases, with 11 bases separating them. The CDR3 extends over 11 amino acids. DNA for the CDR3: TGTGCCAGCAGCCCCGCTCGGTGGCAGTTCTTC. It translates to CASSPARWQFF.

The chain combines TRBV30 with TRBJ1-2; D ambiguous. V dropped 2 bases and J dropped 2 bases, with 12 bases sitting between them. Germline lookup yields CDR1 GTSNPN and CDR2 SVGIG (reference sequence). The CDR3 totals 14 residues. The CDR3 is CAWSPPVLNYGYTF. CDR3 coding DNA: TGTGCCTGGAGTCCGCCGGTACTCAACTATGGCTACACCTTC. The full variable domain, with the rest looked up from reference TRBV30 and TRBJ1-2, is SQTIHQWPATLVQPVGSPLSLECTVEGTSNPNLYWYRQAAGRGLQLLFYSVGIGQISSEVPQNLSASRPQDRQFILSSKKLLLSDSGFYLCAWSPPVLNYGYTFGSGTRLTVV.

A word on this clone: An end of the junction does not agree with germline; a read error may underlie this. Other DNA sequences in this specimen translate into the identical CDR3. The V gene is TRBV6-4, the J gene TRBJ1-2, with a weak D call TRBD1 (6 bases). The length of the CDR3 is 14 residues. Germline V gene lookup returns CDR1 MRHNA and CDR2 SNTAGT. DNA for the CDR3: TGCGCCAGCAGTGATGGCAAGGGGGACTATGGCTACACCTTC. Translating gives CASSDGKGDYGYTF.

The CDR3 reads CASLKSGTGYGYTF. The CDR3 nucleotides read TGTGCCAGCCTAAAATCCGGGACTGGATATGGCTACACCTTC. V is TRBV6-5 and J is TRBJ1-2; maybe TRBD1 (5 bases). Trimming left V 8 bases short and J 5 bases short, with 18 bases between. The germline V gene encodes CDR1 MNHEY and CDR2 SVGAGI. The CDR3 totals 14 residues.

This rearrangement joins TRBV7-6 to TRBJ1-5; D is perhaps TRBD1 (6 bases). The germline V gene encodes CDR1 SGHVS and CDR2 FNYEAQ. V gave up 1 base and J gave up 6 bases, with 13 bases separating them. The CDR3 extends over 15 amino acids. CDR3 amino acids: CASSLDARGVQPQHF. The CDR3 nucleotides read TGTGCCAGCAGCTTAGACGCCAGGGGCGTTCAGCCCCAGCATTTT.

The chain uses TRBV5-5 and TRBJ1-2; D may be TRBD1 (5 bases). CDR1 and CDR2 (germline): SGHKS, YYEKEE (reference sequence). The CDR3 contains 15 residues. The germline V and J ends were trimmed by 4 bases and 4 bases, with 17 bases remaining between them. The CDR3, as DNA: TGTGCCAGCAGCCCGGGGGATTTTGGCTCCTATGGCTACACCTTC. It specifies CASSPGDFGSYGYTF.

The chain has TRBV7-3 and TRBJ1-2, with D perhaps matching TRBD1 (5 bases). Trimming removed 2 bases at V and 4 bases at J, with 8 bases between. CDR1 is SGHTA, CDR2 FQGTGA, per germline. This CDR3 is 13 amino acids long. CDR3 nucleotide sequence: TGTGCCAGCAGCTTACAGGGCGGCTATGGCTACACCTTC. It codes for CASSLQGGYGYTF. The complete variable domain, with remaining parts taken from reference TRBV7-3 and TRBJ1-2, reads GAGVSQTPSNKVTEKGKYVELRCDPISGHTALYWYRQSLGQGPEFLIYFQGTGAADDSGLPNDRFFAVRPEGSVSTLKIQRTERGDSAVYLCASSLQGGYGYTFGSGTRLTVV.

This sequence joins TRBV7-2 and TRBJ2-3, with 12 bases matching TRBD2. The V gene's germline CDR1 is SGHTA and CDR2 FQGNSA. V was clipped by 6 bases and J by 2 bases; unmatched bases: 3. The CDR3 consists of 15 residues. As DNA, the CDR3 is TGTGCCAGCAGGCGACTAGCGGGGGACACAGATACGCAGTATTTT. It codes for CASRRLAGDTDTQYF.

The DNA of the CDR3 is TGTGCCAGCAGGACCACAGGGCGGCGGGCCACTGAAGCTTTCTTT. Translating gives CASRTTGRRATEAFF. The chain combines TRBV6-1 with TRBJ1-1, with a tentative D call TRBD1 (6 bases). This CDR3 contains 15 residues. The V end lost 6 bases, the J end lost 4 bases, and 18 bases lay between the germline ends. The V gene's germline CDR1 is MNHNS and CDR2 SASEGT.

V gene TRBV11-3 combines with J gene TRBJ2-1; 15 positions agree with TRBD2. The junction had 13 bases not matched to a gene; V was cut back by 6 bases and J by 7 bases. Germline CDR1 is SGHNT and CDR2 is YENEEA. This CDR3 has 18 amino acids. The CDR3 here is CASSRGLAGGSARNEQFF. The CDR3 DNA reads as TGTGCCAGCAGTAGGGGACTAGCGGGGGGATCGGCGAGAAATGAGCAGTTCTTC.